This TCR beta chain was sequenced in a study of T-cell reconstitution after alpha-beta-depleted transplantation in children (dated by TCRdb to the mid-2010s). Background on the whole study: Using TCR repertoire profiling, the study followed T-cell immune reconstitution in a quantitative way in children after TCRalphabeta/CD19-depleted allogeneic hematopoietic cell transplantation. General conclusions and limits of the study: The high TCRbeta diversity at day 60 in some patients was ascribed to recipient T cells and intrathymic progenitors that had survived conditioning. The apparently early recovery of alphabetaT-cell counts about two months after transplant reportedly depended on only several hundred rapidly expanded clones that came from non-depleted graft cells. Hyperexpanded clone frequencies declined over subsequent months; after one year, T-cell counts and TCRbeta diversity were mostly attributed to newly produced T cells.

To prepare the library, PCR was applied. For sequencing, an Illumina HiSeq 2500 was employed. Molecular barcoding was employed in the preparation of TCR libraries, with unique molecular identifiers being used to normalize TCRbeta repertoire quantification. TCRdb redid the processing of the public reads, applying fastp at Q25 and MiXCR, and retained in-frame beta chains. Each entry is one CDR3 protein sequence, shown with its most common DNA and genes. This sample lists approximately 400,000 distinct CDR3 sequences; around 15% were detected once. Roughly 29% of the sample lies in the top ten. Relative to germline, V is 1 base shorter and J is 6 bases shorter, with 11 bases between their ends. The germline V gene sets CDR1 to SGHRS and CDR2 to YFSETQ. CDR3 length: 13 amino acids, cysteine to phenylalanine. Only CDR3 DNA remains: 39 bases, in frame from the first base. This clonotype has just a few counts. The antigen it recognizes is unknown. Qualities for individual bases were not recorded, and no much larger clone is one base off.

The sample's treatment or condition, from its label and the paper: allogeneic hematopoietic cell transplantation with graft depleted of TCRalphabeta T cells and CD19 B cells. TCRalphabeta/CD19-depleted allogeneic hematopoietic cell grafts were given to the transplant recipients, all of whom were children. Source: PBMCs, mostly from graft donor cells, taken 360 days after TCRalphabeta/CD19-depleted stem cell transplant. This TCR derives from a boy in the first two years of life who had a stem cell transplant for Wiskott-Aldrich syndrome, so the T cells may come from the graft donor. The V and J genes are TRBV5-1 and TRBJ2-7, with a weak D call of TRBD1 (6 bases match). The bases are TGCGCCAGCAGCTTGAGGGGACAAAGCGAGCAGTACTTC. Translated, this gives CASSLRGQSEQYF.